Listed here are 28 T cell receptor beta chains from one sample, sequenced in a study of CD8 T cells in Susac syndrome. The RNA input was about 0.5 to 1 ug, and it was reverse transcribed with random hexamers. TCRdb re-called the immunoSEQ multiplex PCR reads through MiXCR, storing one row per CDR3 protein. The sample includes 170,000 or so distinct CDR3 sequences, 85% to 95% of them seen just once. The sample consisted of CD4+ T cells from PBMCs. The receptor set was obtained from a human donor with Susac syndrome.

This chain joins TRBV12-3 or TRBV12-4 and TRBJ1-5; TRBD1 matches 7 bases. V lost 5 bases, J lost 7 bases, and 11 bases stayed unmatched. The CDR3 is 15 amino acids. The CDR3 is CASSPTGDSSQPQHF. The CDR3 coding sequence is TGTGCCAGCAGTCCTACAGGGGACAGTTCCCAGCCCCAGCATTTT.

The chain uses TRBV28 and TRBJ2-1; 14 nucleotides line up with TRBD2. CDR1 and CDR2 from the germline V gene are MDHEN and SYDVKM. Trimming took 5 bases from V and 8 from J; bases not matched to a gene: 5. The CDR3 is 15 residues long. The CDR3 DNA is TGTGCCAGCAGTCCTCCGGGACTAGCGGGAGATGAGCAGTTCTTC. This encodes CASSPPGLAGDEQFF.

V and J are TRBV10-3 and TRBJ2-2; D gene unclear. Trimming removed 1 base at V and 0 bases at J, with 3 bases between. Germline-derived CDR1 and CDR2 are ENHRY and SYGVKD. This CDR3 is 14 amino acids long. The CDR3 DNA reads TGTGCCATCAGTGAGTTGGCGAACACCGGGGAGCTGTTTTTT. This sequence encodes CAISELANTGELFF.

The chain couples TRBV30 to TRBJ2-7; D remains ambiguous. Trimming removed 3 bases at V and 0 bases at J, with 12 bases between. Germline loops: CDR1 GTSNPN, CDR2 SVGIG (reference sequence). The CDR3 contains 14 residues. DNA for the CDR3: TGTGCCTGGAGGAGACAACTGGACTCCTACGAGCAGTACTTC. Its translation: CAWRRQLDSYEQYF.

This clonotype was seen only once. The V gene is TRBV5-4, the J gene TRBJ2-7, with TRBD2 identical over 7 bases. The CDR3 runs to 15 residues. Germline V gene lookup returns CDR1 SGHNT and CDR2 YYREEE (reference sequence). V dropped 5 bases and J dropped 4; count of bases not matched to a gene: 12. The DNA of the CDR3 is TGTGCCAGCAGTCCTGGGCTAGCGGAGCCGTACGAGCAGTACTTC. This translates into CASSPGLAEPYEQYF.

The J gene is TRBJ2-5, the V gene TRBV2; D may be TRBD2 (6 bases). With 2 bases removed from V and 4 bases from J, the gap between germline ends came to 14 bases. The CDR3 is 15 amino acids. Germline-derived CDR1 and CDR2 are SNHLY and FYNNEI. CDR3 in amino acids: CASSELASGGETQYF. The CDR3 coding sequence is TGTGCCAGCAGTGAACTAGCGAGTGGGGGAGAGACCCAGTACTTC.

The chain employs TRBV29-1 and TRBJ1-1; D uncertain. The germline gives CDR1 SQVTM, CDR2 ANQGSEA. V was pared by 0 bases and J by 1 base, with 6 bases between. The CDR3 has 13 amino acids. The CDR3 loop is CSVEDHQNTEAFF. The CDR3 DNA sequence: TGCAGCGTTGAAGATCACCAGAACACTGAAGCTTTCTTT.

The chain couples TRBV12-3 or TRBV12-4 to TRBJ2-2; the D gene is possibly TRBD2 (6 bases). CDR3 length equals 16 residues. The germline V and J ends were trimmed by 2 bases and 1 base, with 11 bases remaining between them. This CDR3 is CASSLSISGNTGELFF. CDR3 in DNA: TGTGCCAGCAGTTTATCTATTAGCGGGAACACCGGGGAGCTGTTTTTT.

This rearrangement joins TRBV20-1 to TRBJ2-7; D gene ambiguous. Germline V gives CDR1 DFQATT, CDR2 SNEGSKA (reference sequence). The CDR3 has 11 residues. V was trimmed by 6 bases and J by 9 bases, leaving 15 bases between them. In nucleotides, the CDR3 is TGCAGTGCCCTACATGTTGACGGGCAGTACTTC. Amino acid sequence: CSALHVDGQYF.

This clonotype was seen a single time. The V and J genes are TRBV9 and TRBJ2-1, with unresolved D. CDR1 is SGDLS and CDR2 is YYNGEE in the germline V gene. V dropped 2 bases and J dropped 8 bases, with 11 bases sitting between them. The CDR3 contains 13 residues. This CDR3 is CASSVSPIDEQFF. The CDR3 DNA is TGTGCCAGCAGCGTCAGTCCAATCGATGAGCAGTTCTTC.

The chain combines TRBV20-1 with TRBJ2-7; TRBD1 or TRBD2 may be the D gene (5 bases each). V dropped 0 bases and J dropped 1 base, with 13 bases sitting between them. The CDR3 has 15 residues. The germline CDR1 and CDR2 sequences are DFQATT and SNEGSKA (reference sequence). The CDR3 DNA follows: TGCAGTGCTAGAGATCGAAGGGGACCATCCTACGAGCAGTACTTC. As protein: CSARDRRGPSYEQYF.

The J gene is TRBJ2-5, the V gene TRBV5-4; D may be TRBD1 or TRBD2 (5 bases each). The V end was cut by 5 bases, the J end by 4 bases, with 12 bases between. The CDR3 contains 13 residues. The V gene's germline CDR1 is SGHNT and CDR2 YYREEE (reference sequence). CDR3 bases: TGTGCCAGCAGTAGAGGGGTGGCAGAGACCCAGTACTTC. Residues: CASSRGVAETQYF. Complete variable domain (other parts from reference TRBV5-4 and TRBJ2-5): ETGVTQSPTHLIKTRGQQVTLRCSSQSGHNTVSWYQQALGQGPQFIFQYYREEENGRGNFPPRFSGLQFPNYSSELNVNALELDDSALYLCASSRGVAETQYFGPGTRLLVL.

This clonotype appeared once. The rearrangement links TRBV30 to TRBJ1-2; the D is unclear. The CDR3 totals 14 residues. CDR1 is GTSNPN, CDR2 SVGIG, per germline (reference sequence). V lost 3 bases to trimming and J lost 0 bases, with 11 bases between them. The CDR3 sequence is CAWRQNTANYGYTF. The CDR3 DNA reads TGTGCCTGGAGACAGAACACCGCTAACTATGGCTACACCTTC.

The chain employs TRBV6-1 and TRBJ2-3, with 9 nucleotides matching TRBD1. This CDR3 has 16 amino acids. Unmatched junction bases numbered 10, after V lost 5 bases and J lost 4 bases. Germline lookup yields CDR1 MNHNS and CDR2 SASEGT. CDR3 in amino acids: CASSKTGGLRADTQYF. CDR3 bases: TGTGCCAGCAGTAAAACAGGGGGCCTGCGGGCAGATACGCAGTATTTT.

This chain joins TRBV30 and TRBJ1-2; D uncertain. In germline, CDR1 is GTSNPN, CDR2 SVGIG (reference sequence). Trimming shortened V by 2 bases and J by 3 bases, and 19 bases separated the two germline ends. This CDR3 comprises 16 residues. For the CDR3, the DNA is TGTGCCTGGAGTAGAGGGTCTGGTCGGCTCGACTATGGCTACACCTTC. It codes for CAWSRGSGRLDYGYTF. The full variable domain, rest sourced from reference TRBV30 and TRBJ1-2, is SQTIHQWPATLVQPVGSPLSLECTVEGTSNPNLYWYRQAAGRGLQLLFYSVGIGQISSEVPQNLSASRPQDRQFILSSKKLLLSDSGFYLCAWSRGSGRLDYGYTFGSGTRLTVV.

The chain is built from TRBV20-1 and TRBJ2-1; 11 positions match TRBD2. This CDR3 region has 15 residues. CDR1 is DFQATT, CDR2 SNEGSKA, per germline (reference sequence). J gave up 5 bases and V 0 bases, and 3 bases lay outside the gene matches. The DNA for the CDR3 is TGCAGTGCTAGAGATAAGACTAGCGGGGACAATGAGCAGTTCTTC. This codes for CSARDKTSGDNEQFF.

V is TRBV12-3 or TRBV12-4 and J is TRBJ1-4; D is undetermined. This CDR3 has 13 residues. Trimming shortened V by 6 bases and J by 5 bases, and 10 bases separated the two germline ends. The CDR3, as DNA: TGTGCCAGCAGACTGGGCCAAAATGAAAAACTGTTTTTT. It specifies CASRLGQNEKLFF.

The gene calls are TRBV20-1 and TRBJ2-1, with 13 bases that match TRBD2. Trimming at V came to 6 bases and at J to 12 bases, leaving 14 bases not matched to a gene. Germline V lookup: CDR1 DFQATT, CDR2 SNEGSKA (reference sequence). The CDR3 totals 15 residues. The CDR3 bases are TGCAGTGCATCCCAACCGGGACTAGCGGGGACCCTGCAGTTCTTC. It encodes CSASQPGLAGTLQFF.

The CDR3 DNA sequence: TGCAGTGCCCAACCGGACAGTTCCTACGAGCAGTACTTC. Its protein product is CSAQPDSSYEQYF. The V and J genes are TRBV20-1 and TRBJ2-7, with D perhaps TRBD1 (6 bases). CDR1 and CDR2 from the germline V gene are DFQATT and SNEGSKA (reference sequence). This CDR3 has 13 amino acids. The V end lost 6 bases, the J end lost 1 base, and 13 bases lay between the germline ends.

J is TRBJ2-6 and V is TRBV4-3; no firm D call. This CDR3 is 17 amino acids long. Germline CDR1 reads LGHNA; CDR2 reads YSLEER. V lost 0 bases, J lost 1 base, and 10 bases lay in between. The CDR3 nucleotides are TGCGCCAGCAGCCAAGAAAGTAAAGGTTCTGGGGCCAACGTCCTGACTTTC. Encoded protein: CASSQESKGSGANVLTF.

This clonotype showed up just a few times. V gene TRBV5-4 combines with J gene TRBJ2-3; D not resolved. Germline V gene data show CDR1 as SGHNT and CDR2 as YYREEE (reference sequence). The CDR3 sequence is 13 residues long. Trimming took 0 bases from V and 2 from J, leaving 4 bases between them. The CDR3 DNA follows: TGTGCCAGCAGCTTGGAGGCCACAGATACGCAGTATTTT. Its translation is CASSLEATDTQYF.

The J gene is TRBJ2-1, the V gene TRBV20-1; TRBD1 agrees at 7 bases. With 1 base clipped from V and 2 bases from J, the junction kept 5 bases outside the gene matches. CDR3 size: 15 residues. The germline V gene has CDR1 DFQATT and CDR2 SNEGSKA (reference sequence). CDR3 residues: CSARAWDRTYNEQFF. In DNA, the CDR3 is TGCAGTGCTAGAGCCTGGGACAGAACCTACAATGAGCAGTTCTTC.

The rearrangement joins TRBV20-1 to TRBJ2-5, with unresolved D. With 8 bases removed from V and 5 bases from J, the gap between germline ends came to 15 bases. The CDR3 has 12 residues. Germline values: CDR1 DFQATT, CDR2 SNEGSKA (reference sequence). The CDR3 loop reads CSQTRLGETQYF. CDR3 bases: TGCAGTCAGACTCGACTTGGGGAGACCCAGTACTTC.

The chain is built from TRBV4-2 and TRBJ2-3; tentatively, D is TRBD1 or TRBD2 (5 bases each). Trimming stripped 5 bases from V and 0 bases from J, with 15 bases between. The CDR3 runs to 16 residues. The germline gives CDR1 LGHNA, CDR2 YNFKEQ. CDR3 nucleotide sequence: TGTGCCAGCAGCGTATCTCCGGGACCCAGCACAGATACGCAGTATTTT. This gives the protein CASSVSPGPSTDTQYF.

This chain uses TRBV9 with TRBJ2-3, with 10 bases identical to TRBD2. The CDR3 is 16 residues long. Germline V gene data show CDR1 as SGDLS and CDR2 as YYNGEE. The V and J ends lost 4 bases and 4 bases, in that order; junction bases with no gene match: 9. In nucleotides, the CDR3 is TGTGCCAGCAGCTTCGCTAGCGGGAGAAGCCCAGATACGCAGTATTTT. This codes for CASSFASGRSPDTQYF.

V and J are TRBV2 and TRBJ2-7; D is ambiguous. CDR1 is SNHLY, CDR2 FYNNEI, per germline. The CDR3 loop spans 12 amino acids. The ends were cut back, 6 bases at V and 2 bases at J, with 8 bases in the middle. In DNA, the CDR3 is TGTGCCAGCAGCCGAACTGCCTACGAGCAGTACTTC. Residues: CASSRTAYEQYF.

The J gene is TRBJ2-1, the V gene TRBV5-1; D perhaps matches TRBD2 (5 bases). The germline gives CDR1 SGHRS, CDR2 YFSETQ. The length of the CDR3 is 14 residues. V gave up 0 bases and J gave up 7 bases, with 11 bases separating them. The CDR3 region has the DNA TGCGCCAGCAGCTTGGTTCTCGGGGATAATGAGCAGTTCTTC. Its protein is CASSLVLGDNEQFF.

V and J are TRBV23-1 and TRBJ2-1, with D hard to call. TRBV23-1 is reported as an ORF; its role is uncertain. The CDR3 sequence is 17 residues long. The V end was cut by 0 bases, the J end by 0 bases, with 12 bases between. CDR3 bases: TGCGCCAGCAGTCAATCGGTCAGAAACACCTCCTACAATGAGCAGTTCTTC. Amino acid sequence: CASSQSVRNTSYNEQFF.